A selection of T cell receptor beta chains follows, all from one sample in a study of T cell responses to AZD1222 COVID-19 vaccine. Profiled with immunoSEQ multiplex PCR; TCRdb holds only in-frame clones, not every one. Of about 120,000 clones listed, 92% are singletons. The sample consisted of peripheral blood, taken on day 0 of AZD1222 vaccination. Receptors originate from an adult in good health. The CDR3 runs from the conserved cysteine through the conserved F or W. A D gene is named only where the DNA matches it firmly. The size entry is marked missing in some rows and otherwise reads once, few, many or a size class.

>TRBV19|.|TRBJ2-3|TRBD1
CASSDRGQRGDTQYF
TGTGCCAGTAGTGACAGGGGGCAAAGGGGAGATACGCAGTATTTT
>TRBV4-1|.|TRBJ2-5|TRBD1
CASSQTGGLGETQYF
TGCGCCAGCAGCCAAACAGGGGGCTTGGGGGAGACCCAGTACTTC
>TRBV3-1/TRBV3-2|.|TRBJ1-5|.
CASSQFASNQPQHF
TGTGCCAGCAGCCAATTCGCAAGCAATCAGCCCCAGCATTTT
>TRBV29-1|.|TRBJ2-7|.
CSVEGENRADLSYEQYF
TGCAGCGTTGAGGGGGAGAACAGGGCAGATTTGTCCTACGAGCAGTACTTC
>TRBV6-2/TRBV6-3|.|TRBJ2-5|.
CASSYPRDLKETQYF
TGTGCCAGCAGTTACCCGAGGGACTTAAAAGAGACCCAGTACTTC
>TRBV4-1|.|TRBJ1-2|TRBD1
CASRHPGQRYYGYTF
TGCGCCAGCAGACACCCGGGACAGCGATACTATGGCTACACCTTC
>TRBV7-2|.|TRBJ1-2|.
CASSWSKDGYTF
TGTGCCAGCAGCTGGTCAAAGGATGGCTACACCTTC
>TRBV28|.|TRBJ1-2|.
CASSFAANYGYTF
TGTGCCAGCAGTTTCGCAGCTAACTATGGCTACACCTTC
>TRBV28|once|TRBJ1-2|.
CASSRTAYGYTF
TGTGCCAGCAGTAGGACAGCTTATGGCTACACCTTC
>TRBV5-5|.|TRBJ2-3|TRBD2
CASSLSFGGRAATDTQYF
TGTGCCAGCAGCTTGAGCTTCGGCGGGAGGGCCGCAACAGATACGCAGTATTTT
>TRBV28|once|TRBJ1-5|.
CASSLAVQPQHF
TGTGCCAGCAGCCTGGCCGTTCAGCCCCAGCATTTT
>TRBV6-2/TRBV6-3|.|TRBJ1-5|.
CASSYGPRSSNQPQHF
TGTGCCAGCAGTTACGGGCCCCGGTCTAGCAATCAGCCCCAGCATTTT
>TRBV7-9|.|TRBJ2-1|TRBD2
CASTGLAGGGYNEQFF
TGTGCCAGCACCGGACTAGCGGGAGGGGGATACAATGAGCAGTTCTTC
>TRBV5-8|.|TRBJ2-1|TRBD2
CASSFGGGLRYNEQFF
TGTGCCAGCAGCTTCGGGGGGGGGCTACGGTACAATGAGCAGTTCTTC
>TRBV4-1|.|TRBJ2-5|TRBD1
CASSHGDRTGETQYF
TGCGCCAGCAGCCATGGGGACAGGACGGGGGAGACCCAGTACTTC
>TRBV6-5|.|TRBJ1-2|.
CASRQAGDAYGYTF
TGTGCCAGCAGGCAGGCAGGGGATGCTTATGGCTACACCTTC
>TRBV11-2|once|TRBJ2-7|.
CASSSQGYEQYF
TGTGCCAGCAGCTCACAGGGTTACGAGCAGTACTTC
>TRBV11-2|.|TRBJ2-2|.
CASTPASYSSGELFF
TGTGCCAGCACCCCGGCATCCTACAGCTCCGGGGAGCTGTTTTTT
>TRBV13|.|TRBJ2-5|.
CASSLVGRGTKETQYF
TGTGCCAGCAGCTTAGTGGGGCGGGGCACCAAAGAGACCCAGTACTTC
>TRBV6-5|.|TRBJ1-3|TRBD1
CASTQGGGPGNTIYF
TGTGCCAGCACCCAGGGGGGGGGCCCTGGAAACACCATATATTTT
>TRBV21-1|.|TRBJ2-7|.
CASSKVAQTLSYEQYF
TGTGCCAGCAGCAAAGTGGCGCAGACCCTCTCCTACGAGCAGTACTTC
>TRBV28|.|TRBJ2-3|TRBD2
CASSLSLSGGPTDTQYF
TGTGCCAGCAGTTTATCTTTAAGCGGGGGACCCACAGATACGCAGTATTTT
>TRBV19|.|TRBJ1-2|.
CASSIVRPTYGYTF
TGTGCCAGTAGTATAGTTCGGCCAACCTATGGCTACACCTTC
>TRBV29-1|.|TRBJ2-7|TRBD2
CSVFGGDLTKYEQYF
TGCAGCGTTTTCGGGGGGGACCTTACGAAATACGAGCAGTACTTC
>TRBV13|.|TRBJ1-1|.
CASSRENTEAFF
TGTGCCAGCAGCCGAGAAAACACTGAAGCTTTCTTT
>TRBV5-1|.|TRBJ2-7|.
CASSESASNGEQYF
TGCGCCAGCAGTGAGAGCGCTTCCAATGGCGAGCAGTACTTC
>TRBV3-1/TRBV3-2|.|TRBJ1-2|.
CASRPGSPNYGYTF
TGTGCCAGCCGCCCCGGGAGTCCTAACTATGGCTACACCTTC
>TRBV7-2|.|TRBJ1-4|TRBD1
CASSWGQGEGKLFF
TGTGCCAGCAGTTGGGGACAGGGAGAGGGAAAACTGTTTTTT
>TRBV7-2|once|TRBJ2-7|TRBD2
CASSSTSGSYEQYF
TGTGCCAGCAGCAGCACTAGCGGGAGTTACGAGCAGTACTTC
>TRBV7-2|.|TRBJ1-2|.
CASSGRGTDYGYTF
TGTGCCAGCAGCGGAAGGGGGACCGACTATGGCTACACCTTC
>TRBV19|.|TRBJ1-6|.
CASSPMGRSSYNSPLHF
TGTGCCAGTAGCCCTATGGGCAGGAGCTCCTATAATTCACCCCTCCACTTT
>TRBV5-6|.|TRBJ1-2|.
CASSLAWELGGYTF
TGTGCCAGCAGCTTGGCCTGGGAATTGGGAGGCTACACCTTC
>TRBV9|.|TRBJ1-2|.
CASSVGVRDANYGYTF
TGTGCCAGCAGCGTAGGAGTTAGGGACGCTAACTATGGCTACACCTTC
>TRBV6-2/TRBV6-3|.|TRBJ2-1|TRBD2
CASSYSSGGRRNEQFF
TGTGCCAGCAGTTACTCGAGCGGCGGGAGACGGAATGAGCAGTTCTTC
>TRBV19|few|TRBJ2-1|TRBD2
CASSIKGLATGYNEQFF
TGTGCCAGTAGTATAAAAGGACTAGCCACAGGATACAATGAGCAGTTCTTC
>TRBV4-1|.|TRBJ1-6|.
CASSRTLVGNSPLHF
TGCGCCAGCAGTAGGACATTAGTGGGGAATTCACCCCTCCACTTT
>TRBV28|.|TRBJ2-3|.
CASSTTDTQYF
TGTGCCAGCAGTACCACAGATACGCAGTATTTT
>TRBV7-7|.|TRBJ2-2|.
CASSFGREGQLSGELFF
TGTGCCAGCAGCTTCGGCCGAGAGGGACAACTCAGCGGGGAGCTGTTTTTT
>TRBV7-8|.|TRBJ2-3|.
CASSLVGGLKDTQYF
TGTGCCAGCAGCTTAGTTGGAGGACTAAAAGATACGCAGTATTTT